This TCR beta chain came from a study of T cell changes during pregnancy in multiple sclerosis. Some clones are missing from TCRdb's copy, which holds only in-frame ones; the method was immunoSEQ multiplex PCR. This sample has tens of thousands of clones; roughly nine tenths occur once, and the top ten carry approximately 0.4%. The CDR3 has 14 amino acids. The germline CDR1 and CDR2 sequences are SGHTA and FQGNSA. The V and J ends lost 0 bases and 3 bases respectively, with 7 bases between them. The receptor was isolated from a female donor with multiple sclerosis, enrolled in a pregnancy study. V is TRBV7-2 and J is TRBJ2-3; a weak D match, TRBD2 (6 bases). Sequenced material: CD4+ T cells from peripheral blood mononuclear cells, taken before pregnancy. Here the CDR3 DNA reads TGTGCCAGCAGCTTAGCGGGAGGTACAGATACGCAGTATTTT. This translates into CASSLAGGTDTQYF.